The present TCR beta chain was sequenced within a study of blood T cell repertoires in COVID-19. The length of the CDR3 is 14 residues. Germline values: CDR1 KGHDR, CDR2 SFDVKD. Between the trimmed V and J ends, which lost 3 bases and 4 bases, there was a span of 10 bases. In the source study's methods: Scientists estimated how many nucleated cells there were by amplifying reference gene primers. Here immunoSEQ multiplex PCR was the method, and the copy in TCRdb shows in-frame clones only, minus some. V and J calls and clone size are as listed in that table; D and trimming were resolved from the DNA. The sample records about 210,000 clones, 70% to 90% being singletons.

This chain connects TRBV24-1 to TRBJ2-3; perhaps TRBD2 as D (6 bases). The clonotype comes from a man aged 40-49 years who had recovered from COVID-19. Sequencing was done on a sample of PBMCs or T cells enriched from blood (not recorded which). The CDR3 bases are TGTGCCACCAGTGATGTGGGGGGAGCAGATACGCAGTATTTT. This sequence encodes CATSDVGGADTQYF.